These T cell receptor beta chains were read from a single sample in a study of OX40 agonist ivuxolimab in advanced cancers. Some clones are missing from TCRdb's copy, which holds only in-frame ones; the method was immunoSEQ multiplex PCR. The table has about 50,000 clones, about 83% seen once. Sequences were derived from CD4+ or CD8+ T cells sorted from blood, sampled in a trial of the OX40 agonist ivuxolimab. The receptors shown here come from an adult with an advanced solid tumor such as melanoma, head and neck, liver or kidney cancer. Each CDR3 is given without its conserved first and last residue. The order of the fields is V gene, J gene, CDR3 protein.

TRBV9	TRBJ2-2	ASSVEDEGPDTGELF
TRBV18	TRBJ1-1	ASSPPGQGASWLAF
TRBV2	TRBJ1-3	ASGGTAYTGNTIY
TRBV19	TRBJ2-7	ASSGEDSGEQY
TRBV19	TRBJ1-4	ASSSPLGGGNEKLF
TRBV6-5	TRBJ2-1	ASSYQASAPWGEQF
TRBV7-2	TRBJ2-1	ASSLVPGQGRNEQF
TRBV11-2	TRBJ2-7	ASSLGGTRYEQY
TRBV6-5	TRBJ1-1	ASSYRGQNTEAF
TRBV7-2	TRBJ1-1	ASSLVGGEGNTEAF
TRBV14	TRBJ2-1	ASSQAAGSGAEQF
TRBV7-2	TRBJ2-3	ASSLRRDTQY
TRBV20-1	TRBJ2-3	SARLGDTQY
TRBV28	TRBJ2-1	ASSSPGFGREQF
TRBV29-1	TRBJ2-7	SVGELRPGFYEQY
TRBV27	TRBJ1-1	ASSLRGGDMNTEAF
TRBV6-5	TRBJ1-1	ASSPGQYMNTEAF
TRBV28	TRBJ2-7	ASSPLPLFGTLDGYEQY
TRBV11-1	TRBJ2-1	ASSLESSGYNEQF
TRBV9	TRBJ2-1	ASSVGWNRRKNEQF
TRBV14	TRBJ2-5	ASSQDQMETQY
TRBV10-3	TRBJ1-1	AIRDEGEGTEAF
TRBV11-2	TRBJ2-7	ASSPLRRRQGEIYEQY
TRBV5-5	TRBJ2-7	ASREGTGNFYEQY
TRBV18	TRBJ2-7	ASSHTRTISYEQY
TRBV7-3	TRBJ2-5	ASSLWGSGNQETQY
TRBV28	TRBJ1-1	ASSTPQGAGTEAF
TRBV18	TRBJ2-2	ASSPIRVGGTGELF
TRBV7-3	TRBJ1-5	ASSTGRGGSNQPQH